Listed below are T cell receptor beta chains from one sample, sequenced in a study of PD-1 blockade in classical Hodgkin lymphoma. This table comes from immunoSEQ multiplex PCR, and its TCRdb copy is limited to in-frame clones, with some not included. The sample lists over 25,000 clones, approximately 87% occurring once. This sample comprised peripheral blood mononuclear cells (PBMCs), obtained before the second cycle of nivolumab. These receptors were obtained from a human donor with classical Hodgkin lymphoma. CDR3s include the opening cysteine and the closing phenylalanine or tryptophan. D genes are given only for firm matches.

V	J	D	CDR3
TRBV7-2	TRBJ2-5	TRBD1	CASSLAGTGTETQYF
TRBV7-9	TRBJ2-3	NA	CASSLAGGPSQYF
TRBV13	TRBJ2-3	TRBD1	CASSFQPQGCTDTQYF
TRBV25-1	TRBJ2-1	NA	CASSEYGGDEQFF
TRBV7-9	TRBJ1-4	NA	CASSLVGARDEKLFF
TRBV27	TRBJ1-6	NA	CASSSLRASGLSPLHF
TRBV11-2	TRBJ1-1	NA	CASRSRPPNTEAFF
TRBV7-8	TRBJ2-1	NA	CASSEGPMGVEQFF
TRBV6-1	TRBJ2-6	NA	CASSEAGSSGANVLTF
TRBV18	TRBJ2-3	NA	CASSPPNGGDTQYF
TRBV19	TRBJ1-5	NA	CASSGRGTQPQHF
TRBV10-3	TRBJ2-3	TRBD1	CAISELQGRDTQYF
TRBV27	TRBJ1-4	TRBD1	CASSRTGTGSEKLFF
TRBV19	TRBJ1-2	NA	CASSRRTAQSYGYTF
TRBV7-6	TRBJ1-2	NA	CASSLEAGANYGYTF
TRBV11-3	TRBJ1-1	TRBD1	CASSKQGGVRTEAFF
TRBV20-1	TRBJ2-1	NA	CSASFGEQFF
TRBV7-9	TRBJ2-1	NA	CASRIAVGGGSLYNEQFF
TRBV7-2	TRBJ2-5	NA	CASSPSGGPQETQYF
TRBV10-3	TRBJ2-2	TRBD2	CAIRATSANTGELFF
TRBV7-7	TRBJ2-6	TRBD2	CASGHHQGLSGANVLTF
TRBV4-2	TRBJ1-1	NA	CASSQDQGLNTEAFF
TRBV5-1	TRBJ1-2	NA	CASSPGTEGYGYTF
TRBV4-2	TRBJ1-1	NA	CASSLDKGMLAFF
TRBV18	TRBJ2-7	NA	CASSPQTHEQYF
TRBV4-2	TRBJ2-4	NA	CASSQGEDRSKNIQYF
TRBV19	TRBJ2-7	NA	CASRSGPSSYEQYF
TRBV2	TRBJ1-2	NA	CTSSGPRGYTF
TRBV28	TRBJ1-2	NA	CASTSSSQGNYYGYTF
TRBV7-9	TRBJ2-7	TRBD2	CASSFGTSSYEQYF
TRBV30	TRBJ2-1	NA	CAWSVGAGAHEQFF
TRBV7-2	TRBJ2-2	TRBD2	CASRATSGRTTGELFF
TRBV11-3	TRBJ1-4	NA	CASSLSLGEKLFF
TRBV25-1	TRBJ1-3	NA	CASSELGNTIYF
TRBV6-5	TRBJ1-2	NA	CASSRGPSNYGYTF
TRBV5-1	TRBJ2-1	NA	CASSVGENYNEQFF
TRBV11-2	TRBJ2-1	NA	CASSFGLNNEQFF
TRBV19	TRBJ2-7	NA	CASSIKGGRYEQYF
TRBV4-2	TRBJ1-1	NA	CASSRGTEAFF
TRBV6-1	TRBJ1-5	NA	CAFGGGDSNQPQHF